This T cell receptor (beta chain) was profiled in a study of patients and donors after allogeneic stem cell transplantation. The sample holds a few counts of this clonotype. TCRdb re-called the RT-PCR reads with MiXCR, one entry per CDR3 protein. The table has about 200,000 distinct CDR3 sequences, around two fifths seen once. This TCR derives from a human donor who was either an allogeneic HSCT recipient or a stem cell or donor lymphocyte infusion donor (not recorded which). It is not recorded whose cells these are; they may come from a transplant donor. Sequenced input: blood, either unsorted or a sorted T cell fraction (not recorded which).

The CDR3 DNA sequence: TGTGCCAGTAGAGGGACGAGCAATCAGCCCCAGCATTTT. Encoded protein: CASRGTSNQPQHF. The chain employs TRBV12-3 or TRBV12-4 and TRBJ1-5; D perhaps matches TRBD1 (5 bases). This CDR3 is built from 13 residues. The V end was cut by 9 bases, the J end by 1 base, with 10 bases between.